This T cell receptor (beta chain) was retrieved from a study of T cell responses to AZD1222 COVID-19 vaccine. Trimming took off 7 bases at V and 4 bases at J, with 17 bases between the two ends. This CDR3 is built from 15 residues. Germline CDR1 is SNHLY and CDR2 is FYNNEI. TCRdb's table, derived via immunoSEQ multiplex PCR, lists solely in-frame clones and lacks some. The repertoire holds about 180,000 clones, approximately 92% seen once, with around 0.98% in the top ten. Study-wide results and caveats: Sampling captured repertoires only after the peak T cell response. Reports say nearly half of spike-specific TCRs go after unmutated variant regions. Spike-spanning, vaccine-associated CD4 TCRs were dominant at 160-218 and 743-854.

Comment on this clone: Its antigen is not known.

The receptor comes from an adult who received the MenACWY meningococcal vaccine as a control. This material consisted of peripheral blood, taken 28 days after the second dose of the MenACWY control vaccine. The chain employs TRBV2 and TRBJ1-5; D remains unclear. The CDR3 sequence: CASTQAPILNQPQHF. The CDR3 DNA is TGTGCCAGCACCCAGGCCCCCATTCTAAATCAGCCCCAGCATTTT. Together with reference TRBV2 and TRBJ1-5, the CDR3 gives the full variable domain: EPEVTQTPSHQVTQMGQEVILRCVPISNHLYFYWYRQILGQKVEFLVSFYNNEISEKSEIFDDQFSVERPDGSNFTLKIRSTKLEDSAMYFCASTQAPILNQPQHFGDGTRLSIL.